Listed below are T cell receptor beta chains from one sample, sequenced in a study of OX40 agonist ivuxolimab in advanced cancers. The method was immunoSEQ multiplex PCR; TCRdb's version includes in-frame clones alone and lacks a portion of them. The sample has about 100,000 clones, around 93% seen once. The sequencing used CD4+ or CD8+ T cells sorted from blood, collected in a trial of the OX40 agonist ivuxolimab. These receptors were taken from an adult with an advanced solid tumor such as melanoma, head and neck, liver or kidney cancer. The CDR3 runs from the conserved cysteine through the conserved F or W. A D gene is named only where the DNA matches it firmly. Size tells how often a clone was seen (once, few, many) or the class of an expanded clone, and some rows leave it out.

len,j_gene,abundance,v_gene,d_gene,CDR3aa,CDR3nt
13,TRBJ2-1,.,TRBV7-8,.,CASSLGTPGEQFF,TGTGCCAGCAGCTTAGGAACCCCGGGTGAGCAGTTCTTC
15,TRBJ1-1,once,TRBV7-2,TRBD1,CASSSRGQGRTEAFF,TGTGCCAGCAGCTCAAGGGGACAGGGAAGAACTGAAGCTTTCTTT
16,TRBJ2-3,.,TRBV9,.,CASSVVGSERTDTQYF,TGTGCCAGCAGCGTAGTGGGAAGTGAAAGGACAGATACGCAGTATTTT
15,TRBJ2-7,once,TRBV4-1,.,CASSQDRGTDYEQYF,TGCGCCAGCAGCCAAGACCGGGGGACAGACTACGAGCAGTACTTC
14,TRBJ1-4,few,TRBV5-1,.,CASSPGLGNEKLFF,TGCGCCAGCAGTCCAGGGCTGGGGAATGAAAAACTGTTTTTT
11,TRBJ2-7,.,TRBV29-1,.,CSVWGAYEQYF,TGCAGCGTTTGGGGGGCTTACGAGCAGTACTTC
13,TRBJ2-3,once,TRBV19,.,CASSRGVADTQYF,TGTGCCAGTAGTCGGGGAGTGGCAGATACGCAGTATTTT
14,TRBJ2-1,once,TRBV5-1,TRBD1,CASSLQGALNEQFF,TGCGCCAGCAGCTTGCAGGGGGCCCTTAATGAGCAGTTCTTC
16,TRBJ2-3,.,TRBV5-6,TRBD1,CASSNNKGARTDTQYF,TGTGCCAGCAGTAACAATAAGGGGGCACGGACAGATACGCAGTATTTT
15,TRBJ2-1,.,TRBV5-1,TRBD2,CASSSETSGYNEQFF,TGCGCCAGCAGCTCAGAGACTAGCGGGTACAATGAGCAGTTCTTC
15,TRBJ1-4,.,TRBV28,.,CASSWLGNTNEKLFF,TGTGCCAGCAGTTGGTTGGGGAACACTAATGAAAAACTGTTTTTT
15,TRBJ1-3,.,TRBV7-7,.,CASSLSRGSGNTIYF,TGTGCTAGCAGCTTATCCCGGGGTAGTGGAAACACCATATATTTT
17,TRBJ1-5,.,TRBV4-1,TRBD1,CASSPSSDRGGYQPQHF,TGCGCCAGCAGCCCGAGTTCGGACAGGGGAGGATATCAGCCCCAGCATTTT
14,TRBJ1-2,.,TRBV5-8,TRBD1,CASGGATGVYGYTF,TGTGCCAGCGGGGGGGCGACAGGGGTCTATGGCTACACCTTC
14,TRBJ1-4,.,TRBV18,TRBD1,CASSPRGTNEKLFF,TGTGCCAGCTCACCCAGGGGGACTAATGAAAAACTGTTTTTT
16,TRBJ1-5,.,TRBV27,.,CASSSGPRFSNQPQHF,TGTGCCAGCAGTTCTGGGCCCCGATTTAGCAATCAGCCCCAGCATTTT
13,TRBJ2-7,once,TRBV5-1,.,CASAEASSTEQYF,TGCGCCAGCGCCGAAGCCTCCTCAACCGAGCAGTACTTC
14,TRBJ1-1,.,TRBV28,.,CASIAEGGVKEAFF,TGTGCCAGCATCGCAGAAGGGGGGGTAAAAGAAGCTTTCTTT
14,TRBJ1-1,.,TRBV6-1,.,CASSEGTENTEAFF,TGTGCCAGCAGTGAAGGGACAGAGAACACTGAAGCTTTCTTT
13,TRBJ2-7,.,TRBV28,.,CASSWGTHYEQYF,TGTGCCAGCAGTTGGGGAACGCACTACGAGCAGTACTTC
16,TRBJ2-5,.,TRBV28,.,CASIPALGRTQETQYF,TGTGCCAGCATCCCCGCCCTGGGCAGGACCCAAGAGACCCAGTACTTC
14,TRBJ2-7,.,TRBV6-5,TRBD1,CASSYGTGVGEQYF,TGTGCCAGCAGTTACGGGACAGGGGTGGGGGAGCAGTACTTC
15,TRBJ2-7,.,TRBV28,TRBD1,CASSLYGTGTYEQYF,TGTGCCAGCAGTTTATACGGGACAGGAACCTACGAGCAGTACTTC
11,TRBJ1-3,.,TRBV4-2,.,CASSQGNTIYF,TGTGCCAGCAGCCAGGGAAACACCATATATTTT